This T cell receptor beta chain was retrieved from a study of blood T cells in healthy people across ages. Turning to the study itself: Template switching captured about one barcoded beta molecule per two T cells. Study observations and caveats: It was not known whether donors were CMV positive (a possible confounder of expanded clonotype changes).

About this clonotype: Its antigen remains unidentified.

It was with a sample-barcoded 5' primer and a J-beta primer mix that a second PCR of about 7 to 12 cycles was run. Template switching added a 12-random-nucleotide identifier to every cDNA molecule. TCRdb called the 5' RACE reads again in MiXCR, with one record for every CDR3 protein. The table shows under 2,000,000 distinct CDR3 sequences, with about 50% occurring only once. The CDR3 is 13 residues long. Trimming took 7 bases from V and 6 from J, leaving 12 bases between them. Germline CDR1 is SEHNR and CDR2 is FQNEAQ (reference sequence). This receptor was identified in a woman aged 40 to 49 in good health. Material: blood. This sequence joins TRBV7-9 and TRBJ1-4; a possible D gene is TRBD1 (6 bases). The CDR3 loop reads CASMGQGYEKLFF. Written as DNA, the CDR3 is TGTGCCAGCATGGGCCAGGGGTATGAAAAACTGTTTTTT. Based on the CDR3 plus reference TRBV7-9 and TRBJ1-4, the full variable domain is DTGVSQNPRHKITKRGQNVTFRCDPISEHNRLYWYRQTLGQGPEFLTYFQNEAQLEKSRLLSDRFSAERPKGSFSTLEIQRTEQGDSAMYLCASMGQGYEKLFFGSGTQLSVL.